This paragraph reports one TCR beta chain. Profiling relied on immunoSEQ multiplex PCR, and the TCRdb table lists in-frame clones only, not all of them. The sample records about 150,000 clones, about 90% being singletons. Germline-derived CDR1 and CDR2 are SGHNT and YENEEA. V was trimmed by 5 bases and J by 0 bases, leaving 16 bases between them. This CDR3 has 16 residues. This sample is drawn from a study of T cell responses to AZD1222 COVID-19 vaccine. Here the sequenced sample was peripheral blood, taken 28 days after the second AZD1222 dose. The sequence was collected from an adult who received the AZD1222 COVID-19 vaccine. This sequence joins TRBV11-3 and TRBJ1-1; D ambiguous. CDR3 protein: CASSPLFWILNTEAFF. The CDR3 DNA sequence: TGTGCCAGCAGCCCTCTTTTTTGGATCTTGAACACTGAAGCTTTCTTT.